A single sample gave rise to the 19 T cell receptor beta chains below, sequenced in a study of identical twins. TCRdb processed the 5' RACE reads anew with MiXCR; each CDR3 protein has one entry. The repertoire includes about 700,000 distinct CDR3 sequences, less than 10% of them detected once, and around 0.98% sits in the top ten. In addition, the sample was reused for a study of yellow fever vaccine responses in identical twins.

Sequenced input: PBMCs. These receptors originate from a young woman in good health.

The rearrangement joins TRBV10-2 to TRBJ2-4; possibly TRBD2 for D (5 bases). The CDR3 runs 13 residues. In germline, CDR1 is WSHSY, CDR2 SAAADI. Trimming removed 6 bases at V and 5 bases at J, with 11 bases between. CDR3 sequence: CASSQDSENIQYF. The CDR3 nucleotides read TGCGCCAGCAGCCAGGACTCCGAAAACATTCAGTACTTC.

This clonotype was detected many times. The rearrangement links TRBV12-3 or TRBV12-4 to TRBJ1-4; D is undetermined. There are 13 residues in the CDR3. Trimming pared 9 bases from V and 5 bases from J, leaving 13 bases between. CDR3 bases: TGTGCCAGTATTGGACGGGGAAATGAAAAACTGTTTTTT. Translated, it gives CASIGRGNEKLFF.

CDR3 nucleotide sequence: TGTGCCAGCAGGGAGGGCGGGAACTATGGCTACACCTTC. Its translation is CASREGGNYGYTF. This chain uses TRBV25-1 with TRBJ1-2; D unresolved. CDR1 is MGHDK, CDR2 SYGVNS, per germline. V was shortened by 6 bases and J by 2 bases, with 10 bases between the two germline ends. The CDR3 covers 13 residues.

This chain links TRBV10-3 with TRBJ2-5; D not resolved. The CDR3 totals 12 residues. Germline V CDR1 and CDR2: ENHRY, SYGVKD. Trimming took off 4 bases at V and 1 base at J, with 4 bases between the two ends. CDR3 nucleotides: TGTGCCATCAGTGTGGCCCAAGAGACCCAGTACTTC. This encodes CAISVAQETQYF.

This clonotype was counted ten times or more. The J gene is TRBJ2-3, the V gene TRBV7-9; 9 bases agree with TRBD1. Losses at the gene ends were 7 bases for V and 4 bases for J; bases not matched to a gene: 3. CDR1 is SEHNR and CDR2 is FQNEAQ in the germline V gene (reference sequence). The CDR3 is made up of 13 amino acids. The CDR3 reads CASKTGGADTQYF. CDR3 DNA: TGTGCCAGCAAGACAGGGGGAGCAGATACGCAGTATTTT.

This chain uses TRBV6-2 or TRBV6-3 with TRBJ2-2, with 12 bases fitting TRBD1. Germline V gene sequence: CDR1 MNHEY, CDR2 SVGEGT. This CDR3 region has 19 residues. V shed 7 bases, J shed 7 bases, and the junction held 19 bases outside the gene matches. CDR3 loop: CASTNRRDRGPRSGGELFF. The CDR3 DNA follows: TGTGCCAGCACCAACAGGAGGGACAGGGGGCCGAGATCTGGCGGGGAGCTGTTTTTT.

The J gene is TRBJ2-3, the V gene TRBV10-3, with 8 bases aligning to TRBD1. The CDR3 is made up of 16 amino acids. CDR1 is ENHRY and CDR2 is SYGVKD in the germline V gene. After removal of 5 bases from V and 4 bases from J, the junction contained 11 bases not matched to a gene. The CDR3 sequence: CAISTMTGAPSDTQYF. CDR3 DNA: TGTGCCATCAGTACCATGACAGGGGCGCCGTCAGATACGCAGTATTTT.

This clonotype turned up a few times. The V and J genes are TRBV7-3 and TRBJ2-1, with 11 bases identical to TRBD1. The CDR3 has 16 amino acids. V trimming: 5 bases; J trimming: 4 bases; junction bases outside the gene matches: 7. Germline V gives CDR1 SGHTA, CDR2 FQGTGA. Written as DNA, the CDR3 is TGTGCCAGCAGCCCTTGGGGGGACAGGGGGTACAATGAGCAGTTCTTC. It translates to CASSPWGDRGYNEQFF.

The V and J genes are TRBV24-1 and TRBJ2-3; TRBD1 or TRBD2 may be the D gene (6 bases each). V dropped 2 bases and J dropped 0 bases, with 14 bases sitting between them. The CDR3 totals 17 residues. Germline CDR1 and CDR2: KGHDR and SFDVKD. The chain's CDR3 is CATSDWGAPTSTDTQYF. The CDR3 DNA is TGTGCCACCAGTGATTGGGGGGCGCCAACTAGCACAGATACGCAGTATTTT.

This clonotype was counted only a few times. The rearrangement uses TRBV15 and TRBJ2-1, with 8 bases that match TRBD1. This CDR3 spans 14 amino acids. V lost 1 base to trimming and J lost 9 bases; unmatched junction nucleotides: 5. CDR1 is LNHNV, CDR2 YYDKDF, per germline (reference sequence). The CDR3 DNA reads as TGTGCCACCAGCAGAGGGGACAGGCCGGGTGAGCAGTTCTTC. Protein: CATSRGDRPGEQFF.

CDR3 coding DNA: TGTGCCTGGAGCCTAGGAGGTGCAGTGCACGAGCAGTACTTC. It translates to CAWSLGGAVHEQYF. V gene TRBV30 combines with J gene TRBJ2-7; tentatively, D is TRBD2 (5 bases). The CDR3 is made up of 14 amino acids. The ends were cut back, 3 bases at V and 5 bases at J, with 17 bases in the middle. The germline gives CDR1 GTSNPN, CDR2 SVGIG (reference sequence).

The V and J genes are TRBV24-1 and TRBJ2-3; D call uncertain. The germline V gene encodes CDR1 KGHDR and CDR2 SFDVKD. The CDR3 is 15 residues long. Trimming pared 0 bases from V and 10 bases from J, leaving 16 bases between. This chain's CDR3 is CATSDLRAGPWAQYF. CDR3 in DNA: TGTGCCACCAGTGATTTGAGGGCAGGCCCTTGGGCGCAGTATTTT.

This chain links TRBV6-5 with TRBJ2-7, with 7 bases matching TRBD2. V lost 4 bases, J lost 4 bases, and 7 bases stayed unmatched. This CDR3 has 14 residues. Germline V gene data show CDR1 as MNHEY and CDR2 as SVGAGI. The CDR3 sequence is CASSWGGGLYEQYF. As DNA, the CDR3 is TGTGCCAGCAGTTGGGGGGGAGGCTTATACGAGCAGTACTTC.

The chain joins TRBV5-6 to TRBJ2-5; D not certain. V gave up 4 bases and J gave up 1 base, with 11 bases separating them. The CDR3 spans 14 residues. The germline gives CDR1 SGHDT, CDR2 YYEEEE. CDR3 in DNA: TGTGCCAGCAGCCCCGGGCTAGTCCAAGAGACCCAGTACTTC. Residues: CASSPGLVQETQYF. The whole variable domain, filled in from reference TRBV5-6 and TRBJ2-5, reads DAGVTQSPTHLIKTRGQQVTLRCSPKSGHDTVSWYQQALGQGPQFIFQYYEEEERQRGNFPDRFSGHQFPNYSSELNVNALLLGDSALYLCASSPGLVQETQYFGPGTRLLVL.

The J gene is TRBJ2-3, the V gene TRBV10-3; 7 positions agree with TRBD2. The CDR3 is 18 residues long. V dropped 2 bases and J dropped 7; count of bases not matched to a gene: 18. Germline assignment: CDR1 ENHRY and CDR2 SYGVKD. CDR3 amino acids: CAISEPLGEGDLEHTQYF. CDR3 in DNA: TGTGCCATCAGTGAGCCCCTCGGGGAGGGTGACTTGGAACATACGCAGTATTTT.

The rearrangement links TRBV7-9 to TRBJ1-5, with D unclear. Germline V gene lookup returns CDR1 SEHNR and CDR2 FQNEAQ (reference sequence). The length of the CDR3 is 14 residues. V was shortened by 3 bases and J by 0 bases, with 6 bases between the two germline ends. The CDR3 DNA is TGTGCCAGCAGCTTCAGTGATAGCAATCAGCCCCAGCATTTT. Its protein product is CASSFSDSNQPQHF.

This clonotype was recorded at least ten times. The chain has TRBV12-3 or TRBV12-4 and TRBJ2-7, with TRBD1 as a possible D gene (5 bases). Trimming cost V 4 bases and J 2 bases, with 12 bases left between them. This CDR3 has 14 amino acids. The CDR3 loop is CASSWVDRTYEQYF. CDR3 bases: TGTGCCAGCAGTTGGGTCGACAGAACCTACGAGCAGTACTTC.

The chain joins TRBV11-3 to TRBJ2-2, with TRBD2 matching 12 bases. This CDR3 has 16 residues. V trimming: 1 base; J trimming: 5 bases; junction bases outside the gene matches: 2. The germline gives CDR1 SGHNT, CDR2 YENEEA. Here the CDR3 DNA reads TGTGCCAGCAGCTTAGCACTAGCGGGAGGTACCGGGGAGCTGTTTTTT. Residues: CASSLALAGGTGELFF.

In this sample, this clonotype turned up many times. The chain recombines TRBV12-3 or TRBV12-4 with TRBJ1-1, with a possible D match to TRBD1 (5 bases). Trimming pared 6 bases from V and 1 base from J, leaving 15 bases between. The CDR3 consists of 15 residues. The chain's CDR3 is CASRDIGGGNTEAFF. CDR3 DNA sequence: TGTGCCAGCAGGGACATTGGGGGGGGGAACACTGAAGCTTTCTTT.